This T cell receptor beta chain was recorded in a study of T cell clonality in common variable immunodeficiency. Study findings and constraints: CVID subjects had higher TCRbeta clonality than healthy controls, most marked in about a third.

Each donor provided roughly 4.5 to 8.5 ml of heparinized whole blood. Some clones are missing from TCRdb's copy, which holds only in-frame ones; the method was immunoSEQ multiplex PCR. The sample holds tens of thousands of clones, and no clone turns up only once. This clone was counted ten times or more. What it binds is unknown. Coverage ceases 3 residues before the CDR3 finishes, and the germline J gene fills in the end. Germline V gene data show CDR1 as MRHNA and CDR2 as SNTAGT. CDR3 size: 14 residues. V gave up 6 bases and J gave up 0 bases, with 11 bases separating them. The chain has TRBV6-4 and TRBJ1-1; D unclear. This sequence originates from a person between 18 and 75 years old in good health. The sequenced sample was peripheral blood mononuclear cells. CDR3 DNA (partial): TGTGCCAGCAGGGATCAGGATTTGAACACTGAA. Its protein is CASRDQDLNTE. The complete CDR3 sequence is CASRDQDLNTEAFF.